The clone carrying this TCR beta chain was seen at least ten times. The antigen remains unidentified. TCRdb reprocessed the RACE reads with MiXCR, giving one entry per CDR3 protein. The sample lists about 350,000 distinct CDR3 sequences, about 5.4% seen once, with about 8.7% in the top ten. These data come from a study of human T cells and chemical hapten exposure. Study at large: Upper inner arm skin measuring approximately 2 cm by approximately 2 cm received 2% DPC for sensitization. In the approximately 26-week study, patients were dosed weekly with diphenylcyclopropenone on the scalp throughout. Readings were taken at 6 days from patch tests that had applied 0.01% DPC to the upper back.

Whole-study results and caveats: Donor immune responses may differ from healthy people's, since all donors had alopecia.

Time point reported: pre-sensitization, week 0. Treatment meaning: therapeutic diphenylcyclopropenone sensitization with weekly scalp DPC. V trimming: 8 bases; J trimming: 8 bases; junction bases outside the gene matches: 14. There are 15 residues in the CDR3. Germline V lookup: CDR1 MNHNY, CDR2 SVGAGI (reference sequence). This chain joins TRBV6-6 and TRBJ1-2; 10 bases are shared with TRBD1. The sample was whole blood, taken in connection with sensitization to the hapten diphenylcyclopropenone (DPC). The origin of this receptor is a woman under 30 with alopecia areata. Some clones in this sample may be carry-over from other donors' samples. The CDR3 DNA follows: TGTGCCAGCTCAAATCGTCACGGACAGGGGGACGGCTACACCTTC. Protein sequence: CASSNRHGQGDGYTF.